Below are 3 T cell receptor beta chains sequenced from a single sample in a study of T cell responses to AZD1222 COVID-19 vaccine. Assay used: immunoSEQ multiplex PCR; TCRdb lists only in-frame clones, some missing. Among 95,000 to 150,000 clones listed, roughly nine tenths were seen once. The source material was peripheral blood, sampled on day 0 of AZD1222 vaccination. The receptor source for this set is an adult in good health.

This clone came up a few times. The V call is TRBV11-2, the J call TRBJ1-1; D ambiguous. CDR3 size: 15 residues. V was clipped by 4 bases and J by 4 bases, with 16 bases between them. Germline values: CDR1 SGHAT, CDR2 FQNNGV. CDR3 amino acids: CASSSPKDGFTEAFF. The CDR3 DNA follows: TGTGCCAGCAGCTCCCCCAAAGACGGGTTCACTGAAGCTTTCTTT. The variable domain in full, with the rest retrieved from reference TRBV11-2 and TRBJ1-1, is EAGVAQSPRYKIIEKRQSVAFWCNPISGHATLYWYQQILGQGPKLLIQFQNNGVVDDSQLPKDRFSAERLKGVDSTLKIQPAKLEDSAVYLCASSSPKDGFTEAFFGQGTRLTVV.

This clone was picked up one time. The V gene is TRBV7-8, the J gene TRBJ1-1; D gene ambiguous. V was shortened by 5 bases and J by 0 bases, with 10 bases between the two germline ends. This CDR3 has 14 residues. The germline V gene has CDR1 SGHVS and CDR2 FQNEAQ. The CDR3 here is CASSTRTVNTEAFF. CDR3 nucleotides: TGTGCCAGCAGCACGCGGACGGTGAACACTGAAGCTTTCTTT.

The chain employs TRBV7-9 and TRBJ2-7; D remains ambiguous. The CDR3 loop spans 14 amino acids. V lost 5 bases and J lost 7, with 18 bases in between. CDR1 is SEHNR, CDR2 FQNEAQ, per germline (reference sequence). CDR3 bases: TGTGCCAGCAGCGCAGGCAGTTGGACCGAAGAGCAGTACTTC. As protein: CASSAGSWTEEQYF. The whole variable domain, filled in from reference TRBV7-9 and TRBJ2-7, reads DTGVSQNPRHKITKRGQNVTFRCDPISEHNRLYWYRQTLGQGPEFLTYFQNEAQLEKSRLLSDRFSAERPKGSFSTLEIQRTEQGDSAMYLCASSAGSWTEEQYFGPGTRLTVT.